One sample yielded the 8 T cell receptor beta chains listed below, sequenced in a study of blood T cell repertoires in COVID-19. Repertoires were generated with immunoSEQ multiplex PCR, while TCRdb's copy carries only in-frame clones and drops some. This table holds roughly 43,000 clones, under 85% found once. Sequencing was done on a sample of peripheral blood. The receptors stem from a human donor in a cohort sampled during active COVID-19.

The J gene is TRBJ1-5, the V gene TRBV6-2 or TRBV6-3, with 8 bases matching TRBD1. Germline CDR1 is MNHEY and CDR2 is SVGEGT. V shed 6 bases, J shed 5 bases, and the junction held 12 bases outside the gene matches. CDR3 size: 16 residues. The CDR3 spells CASSPSTGASHQPQHF. DNA for the CDR3: TGTGCCAGCAGCCCTTCGACAGGGGCTTCCCATCAGCCCCAGCATTTT.

The sample holds a few counts of this clone. V usage is TRBV4-2 and J usage is TRBJ2-3, with 10 bases identical to TRBD2. V was pared by 0 bases and J by 8 bases, with 8 bases of the junction left unmatched. The CDR3 spans 16 residues. Germline-derived CDR1 and CDR2 are LGHNA and YNFKEQ. Here the CDR3 DNA reads TGTGCCAGCAGCCAAGATACAGCGGGGGGGCCCGGTACGCAGTATTTT. Its translation: CASSQDTAGGPGTQYF.

The chain is built from TRBV20-1 and TRBJ2-5; D is unclear. The CDR3 totals 15 residues. The germline CDR1 and CDR2 sequences are DFQATT and SNEGSKA (reference sequence). V lost 3 bases and J 2 bases, leaving 16 bases between the germline ends. CDR3: CSASFGAARQETQYF. CDR3 sequence (DNA): TGCAGTGCTAGTTTCGGCGCAGCGAGACAAGAGACCCAGTACTTC.

The chain combines TRBV4-2 with TRBJ1-4, with D maybe TRBD1 (6 bases). Germline V lookup: CDR1 LGHNA, CDR2 YNFKEQ. Trimming cost V 0 bases and J 8 bases, with 16 bases left between them. This CDR3 has 16 amino acids. As DNA, the CDR3 is TGTGCCAGCAGCCAAGATCTCGGACAGCCGCGGGAAAAACTGTTTTTT. Translating gives CASSQDLGQPREKLFF.

This rearrangement joins TRBV4-1 to TRBJ1-6, with D possibly TRBD1 on 6 matching bases. CDR3 length: 16 amino acids. Germline CDR1 and CDR2: MGHRA and YSYEKL. V lost 3 bases and J lost 10, with 19 bases in between. This CDR3 is CASSQGFGGRPSPLHF. The CDR3 DNA follows: TGCGCCAGCAGCCAGGGGTTTGGGGGCAGGCCCTCACCCCTCCACTTT.

CDR3 sequence reads: CASSASAGGTYNEQFF. In DNA form, the CDR3 reads TGTGCCAGCAGCGCCTCAGCGGGGGGTACCTACAATGAGCAGTTCTTC. V usage is TRBV7-6 and J usage is TRBJ2-1; TRBD2 matches at 9 bases. From germline, CDR1 is SGHVS and CDR2 FNYEAQ. The CDR3 extends over 16 amino acids. Trimming cost V 5 bases and J 2 bases; bases outside gene matches: 7.

CDR3 loop: CASSQELAQAGDTQYF. The CDR3 region has the DNA TGTGCCAGCAGCCAAGAATTAGCCCAGGCGGGAGATACGCAGTATTTT. The chain joins TRBV3-1 (or the pseudogene TRBV3-2) to TRBJ2-3; D possibly corresponds to TRBD2 (5 bases). Germline CDR1 is LGHDT and CDR2 is YNNKEL (reference sequence). The CDR3 is made up of 16 amino acids. V was clipped by 0 bases and J by 5 bases, with 15 bases between them.

V and J are TRBV9 and TRBJ2-7; 8 nucleotides agree with TRBD1. J lost 7 bases, V lost 0 bases, and 9 bases had no gene match. Germline lookup yields CDR1 SGDLS and CDR2 YYNGEE. The length of the CDR3 is 15 residues. The CDR3 loop is CASSVDQTGVYEQYF. As DNA, the CDR3 is TGTGCCAGCAGCGTAGACCAGACAGGGGTATATGAGCAGTACTTC.